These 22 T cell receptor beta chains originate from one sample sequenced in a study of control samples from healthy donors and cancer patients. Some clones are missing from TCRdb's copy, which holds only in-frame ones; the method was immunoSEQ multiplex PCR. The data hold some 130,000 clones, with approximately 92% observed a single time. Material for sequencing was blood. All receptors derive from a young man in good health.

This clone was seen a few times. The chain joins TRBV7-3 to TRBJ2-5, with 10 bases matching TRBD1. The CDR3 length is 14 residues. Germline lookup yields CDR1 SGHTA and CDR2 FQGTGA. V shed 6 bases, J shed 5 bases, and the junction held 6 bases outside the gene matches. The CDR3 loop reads CASSKTGGRETQYF. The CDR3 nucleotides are TGTGCCAGCAGTAAGACAGGGGGCCGGGAGACCCAGTACTTC.

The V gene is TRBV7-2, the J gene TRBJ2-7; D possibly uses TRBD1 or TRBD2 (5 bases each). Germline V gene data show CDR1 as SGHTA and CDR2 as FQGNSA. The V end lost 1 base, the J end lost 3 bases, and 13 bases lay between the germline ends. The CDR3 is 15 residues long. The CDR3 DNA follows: TGTGCCAGCAGCTTAGTGCCGGGGACCGGCTACGAGCAGTACTTC. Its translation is CASSLVPGTGYEQYF.

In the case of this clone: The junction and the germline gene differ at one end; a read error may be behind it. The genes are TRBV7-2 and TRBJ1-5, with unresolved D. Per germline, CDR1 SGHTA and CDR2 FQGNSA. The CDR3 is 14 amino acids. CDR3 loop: CASSLRAGHQPRHF. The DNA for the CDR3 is TGTGCCAGCAGCTTAAGGGCAGGCCATCAGCCCCGGCATTTT.

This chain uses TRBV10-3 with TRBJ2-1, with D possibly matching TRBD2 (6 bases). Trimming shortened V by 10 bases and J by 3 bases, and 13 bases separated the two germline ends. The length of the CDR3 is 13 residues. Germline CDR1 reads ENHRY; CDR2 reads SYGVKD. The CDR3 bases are TGTGCCACCTGGGGGGTAGACTACAATGAGCAGTTCTTC. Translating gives CATWGVDYNEQFF.

DNA for the CDR3: TGTGCCAGCAGCCAAGATCATTTTTCGGGGGACCGCGGAAACACCATATATTTT. Amino acids: CASSQDHFSGDRGNTIYF. The V gene is TRBV3-1 (or the pseudogene TRBV3-2), the J gene TRBJ1-3; a possible D gene is TRBD1 (5 bases). The germline V gene has CDR1 LGHDT and CDR2 YNNKEL (reference sequence). V was cut by 0 bases and J by 4 bases, with 19 bases left in between. The CDR3 is 18 residues long.

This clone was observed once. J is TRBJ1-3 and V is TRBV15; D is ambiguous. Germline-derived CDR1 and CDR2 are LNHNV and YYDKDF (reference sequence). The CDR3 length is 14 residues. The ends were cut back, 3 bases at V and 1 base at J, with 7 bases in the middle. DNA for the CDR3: TGTGCCACCAGCAGGCCGGGATCTGGAAACACCATATATTTT. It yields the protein CATSRPGSGNTIYF.

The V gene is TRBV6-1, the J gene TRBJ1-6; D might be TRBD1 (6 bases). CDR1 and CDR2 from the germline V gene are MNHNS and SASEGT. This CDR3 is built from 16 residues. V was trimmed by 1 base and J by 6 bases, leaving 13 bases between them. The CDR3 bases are TGTGCCAGCAGTGAAGTAGGGGGGCGGTTTAATTCACCCCTCCACTTT. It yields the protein CASSEVGGRFNSPLHF.

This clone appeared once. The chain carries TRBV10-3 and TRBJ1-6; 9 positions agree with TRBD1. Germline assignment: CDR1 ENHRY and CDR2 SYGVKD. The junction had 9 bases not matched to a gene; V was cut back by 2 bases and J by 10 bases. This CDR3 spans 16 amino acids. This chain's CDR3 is CAISETIQGARSPLHF. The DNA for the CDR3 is TGTGCCATCAGTGAGACGATACAGGGGGCGCGATCACCCCTCCACTTT.

CDR3 loop: CASSIAPGPSYEQYF. The CDR3 region has the DNA TGTGCCAGCAGCATAGCCCCAGGGCCCTCCTACGAGCAGTACTTC. The chain combines TRBV9 with TRBJ2-7, with D perhaps TRBD1 (5 bases). This CDR3 is built from 15 residues. Looked up from germline, CDR1 is SGDLS and CDR2 is YYNGEE. V lost 4 bases, J lost 0 bases, and 14 bases lay in between.

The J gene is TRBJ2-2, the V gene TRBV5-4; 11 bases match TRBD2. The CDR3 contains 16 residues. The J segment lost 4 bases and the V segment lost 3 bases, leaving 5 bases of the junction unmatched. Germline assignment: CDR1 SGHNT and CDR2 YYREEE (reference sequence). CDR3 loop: CASSSVAGGFTGELFF. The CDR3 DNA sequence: TGTGCCAGCAGCTCGGTAGCGGGAGGGTTCACCGGGGAGCTGTTTTTT.

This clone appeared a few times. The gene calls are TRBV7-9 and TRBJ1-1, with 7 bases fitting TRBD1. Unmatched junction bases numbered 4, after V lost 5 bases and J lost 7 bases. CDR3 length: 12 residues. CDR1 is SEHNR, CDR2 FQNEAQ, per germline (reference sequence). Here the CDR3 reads CASSLGGSEAFF. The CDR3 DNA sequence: TGTGCCAGCAGCCTAGGGGGCAGTGAAGCTTTCTTT.

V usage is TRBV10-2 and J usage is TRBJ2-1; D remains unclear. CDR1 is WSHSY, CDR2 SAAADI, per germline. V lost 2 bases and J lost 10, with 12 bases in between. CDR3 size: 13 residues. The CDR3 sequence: CASSENPLGEQFF. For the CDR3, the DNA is TGCGCCAGCAGTGAGAACCCTCTCGGGGAGCAGTTCTTC.

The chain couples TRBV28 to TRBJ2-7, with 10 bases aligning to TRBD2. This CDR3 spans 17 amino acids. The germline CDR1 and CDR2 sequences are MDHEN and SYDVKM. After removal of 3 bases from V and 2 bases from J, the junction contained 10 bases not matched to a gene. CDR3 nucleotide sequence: TGTGCCAGCAGTTTCCGGCTAGCGGGAGACCTAACCTACGAGCAGTACTTC. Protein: CASSFRLAGDLTYEQYF.

CDR3 DNA: TGTGCCAGCAGCCTAACACCGAATCAGCCCCAGCATTTT. This translates into CASSLTPNQPQHF. V and J are TRBV7-2 and TRBJ1-5; no reliable D call. CDR1 is SGHTA and CDR2 is FQGNSA in the germline V gene. Trimming took 5 bases from V and 4 from J, leaving 9 bases between them. CDR3 length equals 13 residues.

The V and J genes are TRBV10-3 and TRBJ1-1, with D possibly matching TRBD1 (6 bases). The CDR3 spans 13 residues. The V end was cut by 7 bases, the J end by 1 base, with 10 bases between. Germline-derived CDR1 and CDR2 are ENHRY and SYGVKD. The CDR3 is CAINDRQNTEAFF. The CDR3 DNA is TGTGCCATCAATGACAGGCAGAACACTGAAGCTTTCTTT.

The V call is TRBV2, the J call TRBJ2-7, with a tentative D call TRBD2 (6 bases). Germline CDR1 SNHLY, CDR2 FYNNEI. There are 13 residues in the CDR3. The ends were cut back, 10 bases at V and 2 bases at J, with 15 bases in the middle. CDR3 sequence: CATTRDSTYEQYF. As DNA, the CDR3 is TGTGCCACCACTCGGGACTCTACCTACGAGCAGTACTTC.

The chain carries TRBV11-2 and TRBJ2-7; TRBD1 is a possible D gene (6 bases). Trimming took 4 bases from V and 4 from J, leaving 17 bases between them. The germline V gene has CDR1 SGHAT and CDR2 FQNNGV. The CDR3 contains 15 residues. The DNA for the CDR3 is TGTGCCAGCAGCTGGACCGGGACACTTAATTACGAGCAGTACTTC. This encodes CASSWTGTLNYEQYF.

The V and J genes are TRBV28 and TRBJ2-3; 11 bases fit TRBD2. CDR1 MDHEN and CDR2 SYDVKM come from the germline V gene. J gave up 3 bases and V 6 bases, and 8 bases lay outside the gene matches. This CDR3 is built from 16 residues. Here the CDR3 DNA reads TGTGCCAGCAGCCTTCGGCTAGCGGGGGGAACAGATACGCAGTATTTT. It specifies CASSLRLAGGTDTQYF.

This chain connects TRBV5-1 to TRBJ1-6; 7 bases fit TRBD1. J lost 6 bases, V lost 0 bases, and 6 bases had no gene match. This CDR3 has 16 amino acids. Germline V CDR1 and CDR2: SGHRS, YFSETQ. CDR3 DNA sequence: TGCGCCAGCAGCTTGGCGGGGACAGTTGTTAATTCACCCCTCCACTTT. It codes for CASSLAGTVVNSPLHF.

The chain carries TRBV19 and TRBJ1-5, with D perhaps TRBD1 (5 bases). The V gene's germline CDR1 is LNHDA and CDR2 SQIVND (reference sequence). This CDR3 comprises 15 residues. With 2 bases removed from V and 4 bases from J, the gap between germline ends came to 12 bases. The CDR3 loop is CASSIQGVNNQPQHF. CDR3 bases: TGTGCCAGTAGTATACAAGGGGTTAATAATCAGCCCCAGCATTTT.

The CDR3 DNA reads as TGTGCCAGCAGTTACTCGAGCAGGAATGAGCAGTTCTTC. Its translation: CASSYSSRNEQFF. This chain links TRBV6-6 with TRBJ2-1; D uncertain. Germline lookup yields CDR1 MNHNY and CDR2 SVGAGI (reference sequence). Trimming left V 0 bases short and J 7 bases short, with 7 bases between. The CDR3 totals 13 residues.

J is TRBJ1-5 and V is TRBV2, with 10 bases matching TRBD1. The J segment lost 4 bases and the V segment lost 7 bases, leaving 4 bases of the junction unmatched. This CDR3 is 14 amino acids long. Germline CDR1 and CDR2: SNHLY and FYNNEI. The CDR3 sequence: CASTRDRGNQPQHF. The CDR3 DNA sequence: TGTGCCAGCACTAGGGACAGGGGAAATCAGCCCCAGCATTTT.